Below, 11 T cell receptor beta chains from the same sample are listed, as sequenced in a study of shared clonotypes between healthy human individuals. Here immunoSEQ multiplex PCR was the method, and the copy in TCRdb shows in-frame clones only, minus some. The repertoire holds approximately 500,000 clones, with 78% as singletons. The specimen sequenced was PBMCs. The receptors were gathered from a woman in her 40s in good health. Some clones in this sample may be carry-over from other donors' samples.

This clone was found a few times. The chain recombines TRBV28 with TRBJ2-1; 16 positions match TRBD2. The germline V gene encodes CDR1 MDHEN and CDR2 SYDVKM. J gave up 2 bases and V 6 bases, and 10 bases lay outside the gene matches. This CDR3 is built from 19 residues. The CDR3, as DNA: TGTGCCAGCAGCCCGGGACTAGCGGGAGGGCCGCGAACCTACAATGAGCAGTTCTTC. Amino acid sequence: CASSPGLAGGPRTYNEQFF.

The rearrangement links TRBV19 to TRBJ1-2; the D is unclear. CDR1 is LNHDA, CDR2 SQIVND, per germline (reference sequence). The CDR3 totals 13 residues. Deletions cut 5 bases from V and 7 bases from J, with 14 bases between. The CDR3, as DNA: TGTGCCAGTAGTCTTACAGCGGACGTTGGCTACACCTTC. Its translation is CASSLTADVGYTF.

This clone was recorded a few times. The chain is built from TRBV5-1 and TRBJ2-5, with D maybe TRBD1 (8 bases). V lost 3 bases to trimming and J lost 4 bases, with 16 bases between them. The germline CDR1 and CDR2 sequences are SGHRS and YFSETQ. The CDR3 loop spans 15 amino acids. For the CDR3, the DNA is TGCGCCAGCAGCTCATGGACAGGGAGGGCAGAGACCCAGTACTTC. It translates to CASSSWTGRAETQYF.

V and J are TRBV15 and TRBJ2-3; possibly TRBD1 or TRBD2 for D (5 bases each). The CDR3 contains 15 residues. Germline assignment: CDR1 LNHNV and CDR2 YYDKDF (reference sequence). V lost 1 base and J lost 1, with 9 bases in between. CDR3: CATSRAMGGTDTQYF. The CDR3 region has the DNA TGTGCCACCAGCAGAGCTATGGGGGGCACAGATACGCAGTATTTT.

The V and J genes are TRBV15 and TRBJ2-1; D not resolved. The length of the CDR3 is 13 residues. Germline V CDR1 and CDR2: LNHNV, YYDKDF (reference sequence). V was shortened by 3 bases and J by 5 bases, with 8 bases between the two germline ends. The CDR3 sequence is CATSRDPNNEQFF. The CDR3 DNA is TGTGCCACCAGCAGGGACCCAAACAATGAGCAGTTCTTC.

The gene calls are TRBV7-6 and TRBJ2-5; possible D gene TRBD2, 6 bases. This CDR3 has 19 amino acids. Per germline, CDR1 SGHVS and CDR2 FNYEAQ. V was shortened by 2 bases and J by 4 bases, with 26 bases between the two germline ends. CDR3 loop: CASSLNFVGGRPKGETQYF. In DNA, the CDR3 is TGTGCCAGCAGCTTAAATTTTGTGGGGGGACGACCGAAAGGAGAGACCCAGTACTTC.

The CDR3 sequence is CASNIEDSPETQYF. The DNA of the CDR3 is TGTGCCAGCAATATCGAGGACAGTCCGGAGACCCAGTACTTC. This chain joins TRBV27 and TRBJ2-5, with a weak D call TRBD1 (6 bases). V gave up 7 bases and J gave up 5 bases, with 17 bases separating them. Germline CDR1 is MNHEY and CDR2 is SMNVEV (reference sequence). The CDR3 is 14 residues long.

CDR3 sequence reads: CASSRQGWNEQFF. CDR3 DNA sequence: TGTGCCAGCAGTAGACAGGGGTGGAATGAGCAGTTCTTC. This rearrangement joins TRBV6-1 to TRBJ2-1; 8 nucleotides align to TRBD1. The germline V gene has CDR1 MNHNS and CDR2 SASEGT. The J segment lost 7 bases and the V segment lost 5 bases, leaving 4 bases of the junction unmatched. The CDR3 covers 13 residues.

J is TRBJ2-7 and V is TRBV7-2; 7 nucleotides line up with TRBD2. The length of the CDR3 is 16 residues. The V segment lost 5 bases and the J segment 7 bases; nucleotides outside the gene matches: 17. Germline V gene data show CDR1 as SGHTA and CDR2 as FQGNSA. Here the CDR3 reads CASSNYVAGEPKEQYF. The CDR3 DNA sequence: TGTGCCAGCAGCAACTATGTCGCGGGAGAGCCTAAGGAGCAGTACTTC.

The rearrangement joins TRBV5-1 to TRBJ2-1, with 13 positions matching TRBD2. Germline lookup yields CDR1 SGHRS and CDR2 YFSETQ. The V segment lost 3 bases and the J segment 1 base; nucleotides outside the gene matches: 10. CDR3 length: 19 residues. The CDR3 nucleotides are TGCGCCAGCAGCTCTCAAGGACTAGCGGGAGAATGGTCCTACAATGAGCAGTTCTTC. Translating it yields CASSSQGLAGEWSYNEQFF. Full variable domain (outside the CDR3, taken from reference TRBV5-1 and TRBJ2-1): KAGVTQTPRYLIKTRGQQVTLSCSPISGHRSVSWYQQTPGQGLQFLFEYFSETQRNKGNFPGRFSGRQFSNSRSEMNVSTLELGDSALYLCASSSQGLAGEWSYNEQFFGPGTRLTVL.

J is TRBJ1-1 and V is TRBV4-2; 7 bases agree with TRBD1. Germline CDR1 LGHNA, CDR2 YNFKEQ. V dropped 4 bases and J dropped 6; count of bases not matched to a gene: 8. The CDR3 has 14 amino acids. The CDR3 protein is CASSPRQGFAEAFF. The CDR3 nucleotides read TGTGCCAGCAGCCCGAGACAGGGTTTCGCTGAAGCTTTCTTT.